This TCR beta chain was profiled in a study of cytomegalovirus exposure and HLA in healthy donors. PCR involved 60 Vbeta and 13 Jbeta primers. Using immunoSEQ multiplex PCR, the repertoire was profiled, and TCRdb retains in-frame clones only, with some absent. This table holds 65,000 to 100,000 clones, roughly 80% found once. The CDR3 has 15 residues. Germline V gene data show CDR1 as MNHEY and CDR2 as SVGAGI. Unmatched junction bases numbered 13, after V lost 8 bases and J lost 10 bases. Whole-study results and caveats: Confirmation was obtained in vitro that a few CMV-associated chains are specific for CMV antigens. Later analysis placed DRB1 highest and HLA-C lowest in TCR association rates, which differed by HLA locus. CMV serostatus was the only recorded immune exposure for donors. The study designated about 160 TCR beta chains cytomegalovirus-associated.

This clone was seen once. Its antigen is currently unknown. This chain connects TRBV6-5 to TRBJ2-1, with 11 bases aligning to TRBD2. This sequence originates from a man between 40 and 49 years old in good health and CMV-seronegative. Sample: PBMCs. CDR3 coding DNA: TGTGCCAGCGGGGGACTAGCGGAAGCTCGCGGAGAGCAGTTCTTC. It yields the protein CASGGLAEARGEQFF.